These 23 T cell receptor beta chains were sequenced from one sample in a study of blood T cell repertoires in COVID-19. Assay: immunoSEQ multiplex PCR; the TCRdb copy retains only in-frame clones and omits some. The sample records 150,000 to 190,000 clones, roughly 81% being singletons. The sequenced sample was peripheral blood. These receptors originate from a woman in her fifties or sixties with COVID-19, enrolled during active disease.

In this sample, this clone turned up once. The V and J genes are TRBV19 and TRBJ1-1; unclear D gene. CDR3 length: 15 amino acids. V dropped 5 bases and J dropped 4 bases, with 17 bases sitting between them. Looked up from germline, CDR1 is LNHDA and CDR2 is SQIVND (reference sequence). The CDR3: CASSPSTSFFTEAFF. The DNA of the CDR3 is TGTGCCAGTAGTCCCTCGACATCGTTCTTCACTGAAGCTTTCTTT.

This clone has just one count. This rearrangement joins TRBV11-2 to TRBJ1-2, with D possibly matching TRBD1 (5 bases). V gave up 5 bases and J gave up 4 bases, with 11 bases separating them. The germline gives CDR1 SGHAT, CDR2 FQNNGV. This CDR3 region has 13 residues. CDR3 loop: CASSGGGGYGYTF. DNA of the CDR3: TGTGCCAGCAGCGGGGGGGGAGGCTATGGCTACACCTTC.

The chain recombines TRBV28 with TRBJ1-4; possible D gene TRBD1, 5 bases. The germline V gene encodes CDR1 MDHEN and CDR2 SYDVKM. V was pared by 3 bases and J by 13 bases, with 21 bases between. The CDR3 runs to 15 residues. CDR3 loop: CASSFYGTDPSGLFF. The CDR3 DNA is TGTGCCAGCAGTTTCTACGGGACCGATCCTAGCGGACTGTTTTTT.

The V call is TRBV19, the J call TRBJ1-6; tentative D call: TRBD1 (6 bases). Germline lookup yields CDR1 LNHDA and CDR2 SQIVND (reference sequence). The CDR3 runs 18 residues. Written as DNA, the CDR3 is TGTGCTTACAGTATCGGACAGTGGCCATGTGAGAATAATTCACCCCTCCACTTT. This encodes CAYSIGQWPCENNSPLHF.

V is TRBV7-2 and J is TRBJ1-2; D is unclear. V was clipped by 1 base and J by 3 bases, with 6 bases between them. Germline V gives CDR1 SGHTA, CDR2 FQGNSA. The CDR3 is made up of 13 amino acids. The CDR3 region has the DNA TGTGCCAGCAGCTTAGACACGTACTATGGCTACACCTTC. Translating gives CASSLDTYYGYTF.

This chain uses TRBV7-8 with TRBJ2-3; D is possibly TRBD2 (6 bases). Germline CDR1 and CDR2: SGHVS and FQNEAQ. V lost 0 bases to trimming and J lost 3 bases, with 10 bases between them. CDR3 length equals 15 residues. The CDR3 region is CASSLASRGTDTQYF. In DNA form, the CDR3 reads TGTGCCAGCAGCTTAGCGTCCCGGGGGACAGATACGCAGTATTTT.

The chain is built from TRBV6-1 and TRBJ1-6; D may be TRBD1 (6 bases). The CDR3 has 16 amino acids. The germline gives CDR1 MNHNS, CDR2 SASEGT. Trimming took 2 bases from V and 7 from J, leaving 15 bases between them. CDR3: CASSEKGRTVNSPLHF. The CDR3 DNA sequence: TGTGCCAGCAGTGAAAAGGGAAGGACAGTGAATTCACCCCTCCACTTT.

V is TRBV7-3 and J is TRBJ2-2; 14 bases line up with TRBD2. After removal of 4 bases from V and 8 bases from J, the junction contained 15 bases not matched to a gene. Germline assignment: CDR1 SGHTA and CDR2 FQGTGA. There are 19 residues in the CDR3. The CDR3 region has the DNA TGTGCCAGCAGCTCCTCGGGCCTGGGACTAGCGGGAGTTGGTGGGGAGCTGTTTTTT. Translated: CASSSSGLGLAGVGGELFF.

This clone is a singleton in its sample. CDR3 region: CASSLSPGRNQPQHF. The CDR3 nucleotides read TGTGCCAGCAGCTTGTCGCCAGGGCGCAATCAGCCCCAGCATTTT. J is TRBJ1-5 and V is TRBV5-6; tentative D call: TRBD1 (5 bases). CDR1 SGHDT and CDR2 YYEEEE come from the germline V gene. With 1 base removed from V and 2 bases from J, the gap between germline ends came to 10 bases. The CDR3 covers 15 residues.

The gene calls are TRBV6-5 and TRBJ2-7; D is unclear. V lost 6 bases, J lost 3 bases, and 12 bases lay in between. This CDR3 has 13 amino acids. Germline V gene lookup returns CDR1 MNHEY and CDR2 SVGAGI. CDR3 DNA sequence: TGTGCCAGCAGAACCCCTAGAGACTACGAGCAGTACTTC. This sequence encodes CASRTPRDYEQYF.

The CDR3 nucleotides are TGTGCCAGCAGCAAAGTCCAGGGGTCTGGCTACACCTTC. Its translation is CASSKVQGSGYTF. The J gene is TRBJ1-2, the V gene TRBV21-1; TRBD1 is the table's D call, not checked against the DNA. TRBV21-1 is designated a pseudogene. The CDR3 has 13 residues.

The chain employs TRBV28 and TRBJ1-1, with TRBD1 as a possible D gene (6 bases). CDR3 length: 14 residues. Trimming pared 4 bases from V and 7 bases from J, leaving 16 bases between. CDR1 MDHEN and CDR2 SYDVKM come from the germline V gene. This CDR3 reads CASSSPTGQLEAFF. CDR3 DNA sequence: TGTGCCAGCAGTTCGCCTACAGGACAGCTTGAAGCTTTCTTT.

V gene TRBV3-1 (or the pseudogene TRBV3-2) combines with J gene TRBJ1-5; D gene ambiguous. The V end lost 5 bases, the J end lost 7 bases, and 18 bases lay between the germline ends. Germline lookup yields CDR1 LGHDT and CDR2 YNNKEL (reference sequence). The CDR3 sequence is 15 residues long. The CDR3 loop reads CASSYTANPVQPQHF. The CDR3 nucleotides read TGTGCCAGCAGCTATACAGCCAACCCGGTACAGCCCCAGCATTTT.

This clone appeared a single time. The chain recombines TRBV5-4 with TRBJ1-2; 8 bases line up with TRBD1. The CDR3 consists of 15 residues. Germline CDR1 and CDR2: SGHNT and YYREEE (reference sequence). Losses at the gene ends were 0 bases for V and 7 bases for J; bases not matched to a gene: 8. The CDR3 DNA follows: TGTGCCAGCAGCTTGGAGGGCCGCAGGGGGCTTGGCTACACCTTC. This gives the protein CASSLEGRRGLGYTF.

V and J are TRBV5-1 and TRBJ2-1; 8 positions agree with TRBD2. Trimming at V came to 1 base and at J to 5 bases, leaving 8 bases not matched to a gene. The CDR3 spans 16 residues. The germline V gene encodes CDR1 SGHRS and CDR2 YFSETQ. The CDR3 sequence: CASSLMGSGANNEQFF. The CDR3, as DNA: TGCGCCAGCAGCTTGATGGGTAGCGGGGCAAACAATGAGCAGTTCTTC.

The chain links TRBV18 to TRBJ2-1; a possible D gene is TRBD1 (5 bases). Germline loops: CDR1 KGHSH, CDR2 LQKENI. Trimming removed 0 bases at V and 8 bases at J, with 8 bases between. The CDR3 is 13 amino acids. The CDR3 region has the DNA TGTGCCAGCTCACCACCGATCAGGGATGAGCAGTTCTTC. Protein sequence: CASSPPIRDEQFF.

The V call is TRBV18, the J call TRBJ2-1; tentative D call: TRBD1 (5 bases). This CDR3 spans 13 amino acids. Germline V gene lookup returns CDR1 KGHSH and CDR2 LQKENI. V was shortened by 7 bases and J by 7 bases, with 14 bases between the two germline ends. As DNA, the CDR3 is TGTGCCAGCTATAACGGTCAGGGAAATGAGCAGTTCTTC. This encodes CASYNGQGNEQFF.

The chain combines TRBV6-6 with TRBJ2-1, with TRBD2 matching 12 bases. Germline values: CDR1 MNHNY, CDR2 SVGAGI (reference sequence). After removal of 4 bases from V and 6 bases from J, the junction contained 7 bases not matched to a gene. The CDR3 runs 16 residues. CDR3 bases: TGTGCCAGCAGTTCGCCAACTAGCGGGGGGATCAATGAGCAGTTCTTC. Encoded protein: CASSSPTSGGINEQFF.

The chain links TRBV19 to TRBJ2-7; TRBD2 matches at 10 bases. The V gene's germline CDR1 is LNHDA and CDR2 SQIVND (reference sequence). The trim removed 5 bases at V and 7 bases at J, leaving 8 bases unmatched. The CDR3 is made up of 14 amino acids. The CDR3 DNA reads as TGTGCCAGTAGTTCCCTAGCGGGAGAAGGGGAGCAGTACTTC. Protein: CASSSLAGEGEQYF.

The gene calls are TRBV21-1 and TRBJ1-6; TRBD1 was called by the table and not checked on the DNA. TRBV21-1 is reported as a pseudogene. CDR3 length: 17 residues. The CDR3 protein is CASSPRALQGSDSPLHF. The CDR3, as DNA: TGTGCCAGCAGCCCCCGGGCCCTACAGGGGTCGGACTCACCCCTCCACTTT.

This clone has only one observation. In DNA form, the CDR3 reads TGTGCCAGCAGCGTAGGCGGTAGCGGGTCCAATGAGCAGTTCTTC. This encodes CASSVGGSGSNEQFF. The rearrangement joins TRBV9 to TRBJ2-1; 7 bases are shared with TRBD2. Trimming took 0 bases from V and 6 from J; bases not matched to a gene: 6. Germline CDR1 is SGDLS and CDR2 is YYNGEE. This CDR3 contains 15 residues.

Worth noting for this clone: Other DNA sequences of this sample code for an identical CDR3. J is TRBJ1-1 and V is TRBV9; D is perhaps TRBD1 (6 bases). Germline V gene sequence: CDR1 SGDLS, CDR2 YYNGEE. Deletions cut 0 bases from V and 5 bases from J, with 8 bases between. The CDR3 loop spans 13 amino acids. The CDR3, as DNA: TGTGCCAGCAGCGTAGAAAGGGGGACTGAAGCTTTCTTT. Its protein is CASSVERGTEAFF.

The chain has TRBV18 and TRBJ1-3; perhaps TRBD1 as D (6 bases). Trimming cost V 6 bases and J 6 bases, with 12 bases left between them. This CDR3 comprises 13 residues. CDR1 and CDR2 from the germline V gene are KGHSH and LQKENI. Here the CDR3 reads CASSQGMENTIYF. The CDR3 bases are TGTGCCAGCTCGCAGGGGATGGAAAACACCATATATTTT.